This T cell receptor beta chain was obtained from a study of shared T cell receptors in the human thymus. Per germline, CDR1 SGHNT and CDR2 YYREEE (reference sequence). This CDR3 contains 14 residues. V was clipped by 4 bases and J by 5 bases, with 16 bases between them. Only in-frame clones appear in the TCRdb table, and some are missing; sequencing was by immunoSEQ multiplex PCR. The sample contains about 660,000 clones, approximately 87% of which appear only once. In addition, the sample was reused for a study of human thymus T cells. That source notes: Healthy Finnish infants undergoing corrective surgery for congenital heart defects were the donors. During corrective heart surgery, resections were taken, and the thymus tissue came from them. Thymic and blood repertoires seemed to show skewed V and J gene use. Related studies found that unrelated individuals share highly overlapping thymic repertoires.

The origin of this receptor is a boy less than two years old with a congenital heart defect. The sequenced material came from thymocytes. This rearrangement joins TRBV5-4 to TRBJ2-7; no clear D gene. As DNA, the CDR3 is TGTGCCAGCAGCCGGAGACTGTTAGGAGACGAGCAGTACTTC. Amino acids: CASSRRLLGDEQYF.